One and the same sample provided the 14 T cell receptor beta chains below, sequenced in a study of T-cell memory formation after mild COVID-19. A single record per CDR3 protein comes from TCRdb applying MiXCR to the 5' RACE reads. The table records roughly 310,000 distinct CDR3 sequences, around 15% of them present only once. Sequencing used PBMCs or a T cell subset sorted from them (not recorded which). These receptors all stem from a man between 18 and 35 years old who had mild COVID-19 (a few samples of this study predate the infection). Cell type and time point are not known.

This clonotype was seen only a few times. V usage is TRBV20-1 and J usage is TRBJ1-3; no firm D call. V was pared by 1 base and J by 4 bases, with 11 bases between. The CDR3 is made up of 14 amino acids. CDR1 and CDR2 from the germline V gene are DFQATT and SNEGSKA (reference sequence). CDR3 region: CSARGAGAGNTIYF. As DNA, the CDR3 is TGCAGTGCTAGAGGGGCAGGAGCGGGAAACACCATATATTTT.

Remarks on this clonotype: The CDR3 carries no conserved terminal phenylalanine or tryptophan, so it likely arises from a read error. The chain carries TRBV18 and TRBJ2-5; D not resolved. Trimming removed 5 bases from V and 5 bases from J, with 9 bases in between. Germline V gives CDR1 KGHSH, CDR2 LQKENI. The length of the CDR3 is 12 residues. CDR3 region: CASSRVDETQYL. The CDR3 coding sequence is TGTGCCAGCTCAAGGGTGGACGAGACCCAGTACTTA.

This clonotype has just a few counts. V and J are TRBV5-1 and TRBJ1-1; no definite D call. V gave up 1 base and J gave up 3 bases, with 10 bases separating them. From germline, CDR1 is SGHRS and CDR2 YFSETQ. CDR3 length: 14 residues. The CDR3 reads CASSLTGIHTEAFF. CDR3 in DNA: TGCGCCAGCAGCTTGACGGGAATCCACACTGAAGCTTTCTTT.

The rearrangement links TRBV29-1 to TRBJ2-7, with D perhaps assigned TRBD1 or TRBD2 (5 bases each). V lost 5 bases, J lost 3 bases, and 11 bases lay in between. The CDR3 loop spans 12 amino acids. Germline V gene sequence: CDR1 SQVTM, CDR2 ANQGSEA. The CDR3 sequence: CSVFGANYEQYF. The CDR3 coding sequence is TGCAGCGTTTTCGGGGCGAACTACGAGCAGTACTTC.

The gene calls are TRBV12-3 or TRBV12-4 and TRBJ2-2; 8 nucleotides align to TRBD1. The CDR3 length is 16 residues. J was trimmed by 3 bases and V by 4 bases; bases with no gene match: 7. The CDR3 here is CASSWRQGLYTGELFF. In DNA form, the CDR3 reads TGTGCCAGCAGTTGGAGACAGGGGTTATACACCGGGGAGCTGTTTTTT.

A few counts support this clonotype. The V call is TRBV3-1, the J call TRBJ1-6; D is unclear. Germline CDR1 reads LGHDT; CDR2 reads YNNKEL (reference sequence). The V and J ends lost 1 base and 4 bases respectively, with 11 bases between them. CDR3 size: 16 residues. CDR3 amino acids: CASSQVGGHYNSPLHF. CDR3 DNA: TGTGCCAGCAGCCAAGTTGGAGGCCATTATAATTCACCCCTCCACTTT.

This clonotype was observed a handful of times. The V call is TRBV20-1, the J call TRBJ2-3; the D gene is possibly TRBD1 (6 bases). V was trimmed by 6 bases and J by 2 bases, leaving 12 bases between them. The germline gives CDR1 DFQATT, CDR2 SNEGSKA (reference sequence). The CDR3 loop spans 13 amino acids. The CDR3 reads CSATDRITDTQYF. CDR3 bases: TGCAGTGCAACCGACAGGATCACAGATACGCAGTATTTT.

This chain joins TRBV4-1 and TRBJ1-2; 10 nucleotides line up with TRBD1. V shed 6 bases, J shed 7 bases, and the junction held 8 bases outside the gene matches. The length of the CDR3 is 14 residues. Germline V gene lookup returns CDR1 MGHRA and CDR2 YSYEKL. The CDR3 DNA follows: TGCGCCAGCAGGGGGGACAGGGGATTAGGTGGCTACACCTTC. Protein product: CASRGDRGLGGYTF.

The CDR3 is CASSFLRGYTDTQYF. The CDR3 nucleotides read TGTGCCAGCAGTTTCCTCAGGGGGTACACAGATACGCAGTATTTT. The V call is TRBV12-3 or TRBV12-4, the J call TRBJ2-3, with TRBD1 matching 7 bases. After removal of 3 bases from V and 2 bases from J, the junction contained 5 bases not matched to a gene. This CDR3 spans 15 amino acids.

This chain connects TRBV9 to TRBJ2-5; D is perhaps TRBD1 (5 bases). V gave up 0 bases and J gave up 0 bases, with 6 bases separating them. Germline loops: CDR1 SGDLS, CDR2 YYNGEE. The CDR3 contains 14 residues. In DNA, the CDR3 is TGTGCCAGCAGCGTAGGGACACACCAAGAGACCCAGTACTTC. It encodes CASSVGTHQETQYF.

As concerns this clonotype: A much larger clone differs from this one at a single base, so this may be a read error. The J gene is TRBJ1-1, the V gene TRBV10-3; TRBD1 might be the D (6 bases). CDR1 is ENHRY and CDR2 is SYGVKD in the germline V gene. V was pared by 3 bases and J by 1 base, with 6 bases between. This CDR3 spans 13 amino acids. The chain's CDR3 is CAISDRGNTEAFF. CDR3 in DNA: TGTGCCATCAGTGACAGGGGGAACACTGAAGCTTTCTTT.

The chain uses TRBV20-1 and TRBJ2-5, with D possibly called TRBD1 or TRBD2 (6 bases each). Trimming shortened V by 5 bases and J by 5 bases, and 18 bases separated the two germline ends. In germline, CDR1 is DFQATT, CDR2 SNEGSKA (reference sequence). The length of the CDR3 is 14 residues. The CDR3 nucleotides read TGCAGTGCTGGGGCCCTAGGAGGGGGTGAGACCCAGTACTTC. Translated, it gives CSAGALGGGETQYF.

This clonotype was picked up a small number of times. This chain connects TRBV6-5 to TRBJ2-1, with D perhaps given as TRBD1 or TRBD2 (5 bases each). Germline CDR1 reads MNHEY; CDR2 reads SVGAGI. This CDR3 is built from 15 residues. V was trimmed by 0 bases and J by 5 bases, leaving 11 bases between them. CDR3 residues: CASSYSNGANNEQFF. DNA for the CDR3: TGTGCCAGCAGTTACTCTAACGGGGCCAACAATGAGCAGTTCTTC.

This clonotype occurred many times. The J gene is TRBJ2-3, the V gene TRBV29-1; 9 bases line up with TRBD2. The CDR3 consists of 13 residues. With V trimmed by 5 bases and J by 4 bases, 4 bases remained unmatched. CDR1 is SQVTM, CDR2 ANQGSEA, per germline. CDR3 residues: CSVPRGGSDTQYF. The CDR3 bases are TGCAGCGTTCCGCGGGGGGGGTCAGATACGCAGTATTTT.